Below, one T cell receptor beta chain is given with its context. As yet, its antigen is unknown. Treatment specified: roughly ten-day PBMC culture with coronavirus spike peptide pools or control peptides (ViraFEST assay). CD4+ T-cell collection from the unexposed donor predated the COVID-19 pandemic (2011-2018). Negative selection isolated the CD4+ T cells once the cells had been cultured for approximately ten days. Cultured CD4+ T-cell DNA underwent Oncomine TCR Beta short-read sequencing. From cultured CD4+ T cells, genomic DNA was extracted. One entry per CDR3 protein, called by TCRdb with MiXCR from the PCR reads. The data show around 7,100 distinct CDR3 sequences, approximately 35% seen once. The CDR3 totals 14 residues. Germline CDR1 is LNHDA and CDR2 is SQIVND (reference sequence). These data come from a study of vaccination and CD4 T cells after COVID-19.

This chain connects TRBV19 to TRBJ2-3; TRBD1 or TRBD2 may be the D gene (5 bases each). Material: CD4+ T cells from blood, cultured in vitro. The sequence was collected from a human donor in good health. CDR3 in DNA: TGTGCTTTGGGGGTGGACGGTAGCACAGATACGCAGTATTTT. Amino acid sequence: CALGVDGSTDTQYF.